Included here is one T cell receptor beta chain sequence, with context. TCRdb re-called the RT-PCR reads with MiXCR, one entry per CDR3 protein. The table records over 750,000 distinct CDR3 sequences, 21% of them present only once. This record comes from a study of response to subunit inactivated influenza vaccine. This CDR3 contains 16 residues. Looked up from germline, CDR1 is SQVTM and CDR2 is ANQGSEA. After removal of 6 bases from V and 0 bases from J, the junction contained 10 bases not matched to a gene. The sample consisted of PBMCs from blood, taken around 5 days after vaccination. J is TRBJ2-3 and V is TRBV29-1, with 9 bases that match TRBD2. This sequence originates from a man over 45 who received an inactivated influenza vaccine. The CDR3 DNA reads TGCAGCGTCCTTGGGACTAGCAGCGCCAGCACAGATACGCAGTATTTT. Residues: CSVLGTSSASTDTQYF.